This T cell receptor (beta chain) was identified during a study of neurological immune-mediated disorders. Time point indicated: longitudinal time-point 1 (baseline). For the unsorted libraries, 2 million PBMCs stored at -80 C served as input. Study-wide points: The most TCR clonal expansion was seen in HTLV-1-associated myelopathy, whereas the least was seen in multiple sclerosis, below the level in healthy controls. Because no CDR3 amino acid sequences were shared across subjects by expanded clones, private repertoires were suggested in all groups.

A few counts support this clonotype. Its matching antigen is unknown. Germline-derived CDR1 and CDR2 are KGHSH and LQKENI. The ends were cut back, 0 bases at V and 11 bases at J, with 13 bases in the middle. The CDR3 has 13 residues. Each TCR transcript was tagged with a 10-nucleotide random UMI during 5'RACE. TCRdb re-called the 5' RACE reads with MiXCR, one entry per CDR3 protein. The table shows 70,000 to 75,000 distinct CDR3 sequences, with roughly 15% occurring only once. V is TRBV18 and J is TRBJ1-2; perhaps TRBD1 as D (5 bases). The source material was PBMCs. The source is a female donor with HTLV-1-associated myelopathy (HAM/TSP). This CDR3 reads CASSPPGREGYTF. The CDR3 region has the DNA TGTGCCAGCTCACCACCGGGCAGGGAGGGATACACCTTC.